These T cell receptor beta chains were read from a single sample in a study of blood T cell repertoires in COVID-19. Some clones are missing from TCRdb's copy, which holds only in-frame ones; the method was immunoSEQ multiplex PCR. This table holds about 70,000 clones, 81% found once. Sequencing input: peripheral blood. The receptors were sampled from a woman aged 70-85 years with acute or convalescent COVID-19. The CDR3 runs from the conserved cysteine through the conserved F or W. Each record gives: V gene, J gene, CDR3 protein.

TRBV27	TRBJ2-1	CASSWAGTSSYNEQFF
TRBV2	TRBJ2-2	CASKQGAGTGELFF
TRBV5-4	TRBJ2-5	CASSMGLAGAYGETQYF
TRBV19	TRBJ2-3	CASSIGGAADTQYF
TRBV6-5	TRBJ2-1	CASRGQDSSYNEQFF
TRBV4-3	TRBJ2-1	CASSQQSGGIFNEQFF
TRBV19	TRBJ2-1	CATKEGLPYNEQFF
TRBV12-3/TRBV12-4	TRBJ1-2	CASSQGAGSGYTF
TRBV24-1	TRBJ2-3	CATSDLERAPTDTQYF
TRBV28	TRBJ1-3	CASRTDRLSGNTIYF
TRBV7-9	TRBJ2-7	CASSLGGVYEQYF
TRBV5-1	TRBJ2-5	CASSSLEGGNQETQYF
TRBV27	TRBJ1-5	CASSLTENQPQHF
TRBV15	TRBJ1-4	CATSRVPATNEKLFF
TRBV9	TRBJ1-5	CASSSTGRRDQPQHF
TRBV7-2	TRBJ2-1	CASSQGQGGDEQFF
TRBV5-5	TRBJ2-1	CASSPTSGGYNEQFF
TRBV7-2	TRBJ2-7	CASSLANDRAYEQYF
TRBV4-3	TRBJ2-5	CASSQLFGGEETQYF
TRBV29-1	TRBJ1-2	CSVGRDYGYTF
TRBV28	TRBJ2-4	CASSSGTGKNIQYF
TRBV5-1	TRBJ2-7	CASSLWGQGRDEQYF
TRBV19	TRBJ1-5	CASSTRPGGGQPQHF
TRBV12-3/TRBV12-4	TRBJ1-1	CASSLGLNTEAFF
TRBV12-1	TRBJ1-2	CASSSSGFHGYTF
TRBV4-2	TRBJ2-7	CASSQDVDRAYEQYF